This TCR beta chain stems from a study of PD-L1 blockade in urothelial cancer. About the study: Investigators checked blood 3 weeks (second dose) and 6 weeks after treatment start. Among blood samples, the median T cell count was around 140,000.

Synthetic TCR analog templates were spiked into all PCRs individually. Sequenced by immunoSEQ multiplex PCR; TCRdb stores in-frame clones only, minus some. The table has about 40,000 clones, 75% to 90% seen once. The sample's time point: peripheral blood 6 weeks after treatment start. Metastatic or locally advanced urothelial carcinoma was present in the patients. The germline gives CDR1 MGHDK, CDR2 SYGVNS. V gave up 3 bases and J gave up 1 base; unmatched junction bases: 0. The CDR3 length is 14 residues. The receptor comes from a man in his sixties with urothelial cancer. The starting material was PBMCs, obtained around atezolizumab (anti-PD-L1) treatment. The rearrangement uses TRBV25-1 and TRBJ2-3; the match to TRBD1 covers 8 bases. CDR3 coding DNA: TGTGCCAGCAGTGAGGGACAGGGCACAGATACGCAGTATTTT. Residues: CASSEGQGTDTQYF.